These T cell receptor beta chains were read from a single sample in a study of blood T cell repertoires in COVID-19. The table came from immunoSEQ multiplex PCR; TCRdb's copy has only in-frame clones and leaves some out. This table holds 120,000 to 150,000 clones, 70% to 90% found once. Sequencing was done on a sample of peripheral blood. These receptors came from a human donor in a cohort sampled during active COVID-19. The CDR3 runs from the conserved cysteine through the conserved F or W. The D gene is left open where the match is weak.

j_call d_call v_call cdr3_nt cdr3_aa
TRBJ2-1 TRBD1 TRBV28 TGTGCCAGCAGCGCTTCCGGGACAGGGAACTACAATGAGCAGTTCTTC CASSASGTGNYNEQFF
TRBJ2-7 TRBD2 TRBV28 TGTGCCAGCAGTTACCGGCGGGAGGTCGGGGAGCAGTACTTC CASSYRREVGEQYF
TRBJ2-7 . TRBV15 TGTGCCACCAGCAGAGATCTTGAGAGGGGACTTGTGCAGTACTTC CATSRDLERGLVQYF
TRBJ2-1 TRBD2 TRBV9 TGTGCCAGCAGCGTAGACCATAGCGGGCGCAATGAGCAGTTCTTC CASSVDHSGRNEQFF
TRBJ2-1 TRBD2 TRBV24-1 TGTGCCACCACCCAAGGACTAGCGGGAAATGAGCAGTTCTTC CATTQGLAGNEQFF
TRBJ1-1 . TRBV2 TGTGCCAGCAACGACAGATTGAACACTGAAGCTTTCTTT CASNDRLNTEAFF
TRBJ2-7 . TRBV10-3 TGTGCCATCAGTGAGGGGGCGTCTACGTCCTACGAGCAGTACTTC CAISEGASTSYEQYF
TRBJ2-7 . TRBV28 TGTGCCAGCAGTAACAGGGTTTTGGGCGAGCAGTACTTC CASSNRVLGEQYF
TRBJ2-2 . TRBV7-9 TGTGCCAGCAGTCAGGACACAAACACCGGGGAGCTGTTTTTT CASSQDTNTGELFF
TRBJ2-7 TRBD2 TRBV5-1 TGCGCCAGCAGCTTGACGCCGGGGGCGGGGGGCGAGCAGTACTTC CASSLTPGAGGEQYF
TRBJ2-2 TRBD2 TRBV3-1/TRBV3-2 TGTGCCAGCAGCCAACTCGGACGGGGGGTTCGCACCGGGGAGCTGTTTTTT CASSQLGRGVRTGELFF
TRBJ1-2 . TRBV6-4 TGTGCCAGCAGCCCCCCAGGGATAGATGGCTACACCTTC CASSPPGIDGYTF
TRBJ2-1 TRBD2 TRBV27 TGTGCCAGCAGTTTACAGGGGACTAGCGGGATCGTTCCCCAGTTCTTC CASSLQGTSGIVPQFF
TRBJ2-5 . TRBV7-9 TGTGCCAGCAGCCCTATCCGTCTCCAGTACTTC CASSPIRLQYF
TRBJ2-5 TRBD2 TRBV6-6 TGTGCCAGCAGTTACACTAGCGGGGGCCTTAAAGAGACCCAGTACTTC CASSYTSGGLKETQYF
TRBJ1-4 . TRBV5-1 TGCGCCAGCAGCTTGGGAGGGTTTGAAAAACTGTTTTTT CASSLGGFEKLFF
TRBJ2-7 TRBD1 TRBV5-1 TGCGCCAGCAGGCAGGGGGTGGGCGAGCAGTACTTC CASRQGVGEQYF
TRBJ2-2 . TRBV7-9 TGTGCCAGCAACCCCCCCGGACAGTCCACCGGGGAGCTGTTTTTT CASNPPGQSTGELFF
TRBJ2-7 TRBD1 TRBV6-5 TGTGCCAGCAGGGACAGGGTTCTCTCCTACGAGCAGTACTTC CASRDRVLSYEQYF
TRBJ2-1 . TRBV19 TGTGCCAGTAGTATAGTTGGTGAGGCTAGGAGGAGAGAGCAGTTCTTC CASSIVGEARRREQFF
TRBJ2-7 . TRBV10-3 TGTGCCATCAGACTCGCCGGTGCCGGGTACGAGCAGTACTTC CAIRLAGAGYEQYF
TRBJ1-5 TRBD1 TRBV6-7 TGTGCCAGCAGTTCCCCGGCCGACAGGGAGGAATATAGCAATCAGCCCCAGCATTTT CASSSPADREEYSNQPQHF
TRBJ1-1 . TRBV7-6 TGTGCCAGCAGTTCGAATTGGCAGGGCCAAGCTTTCTTT CASSSNWQGQAFF
TRBJ2-6 TRBD1 TRBV6-5 TGTGCCAGCAGTTATTCGGGACAGGCAGGAGCCAACGTCCTGACTTTC CASSYSGQAGANVLTF
TRBJ2-3 . TRBV2 TGTGCCAGCAGTGGGACTGAAACAGATACGCAGTATTTT CASSGTETDTQYF
TRBJ2-7 TRBD1 TRBV6-1 TGTGCCAGCAGTGCCCCGGACAGGGGGCGCTTATCCTACGAGCAGTACTTC CASSAPDRGRLSYEQYF
TRBJ2-2 . TRBV18 TGTGCCAGCTCACTGAGGACAGCCAACACCGGGGAGCTGTTTTTT CASSLRTANTGELFF
TRBJ2-6 . TRBV29-1 TGCAGCGTGAGCGGTGTGTCGGGGGCCAACGTCCTGACTTTC CSVSGVSGANVLTF
TRBJ2-5 . TRBV7-8 TGTGCCAGCAGCCTGGGGAGGTTTATAGAGACCCAGTACTTC CASSLGRFIETQYF
TRBJ2-7 TRBD1 TRBV30 TGTGCCTGGGGCCTGACAGGGGATGTCGAGCAGTACTTC CAWGLTGDVEQYF
TRBJ2-7 . TRBV6-6 TGTGCCAGCAGTTCCCAACCCGGGGGGCACTACGAGCAGTACTTC CASSSQPGGHYEQYF
TRBJ2-3 . TRBV6-6 TGTGCCAGCAGTCCGTCGCTAAGCACAGATACGCAGTATTTT CASSPSLSTDTQYF
TRBJ1-1 TRBD1 TRBV28 TGTGCCAGCAGTTCAAGAATCTGGACAGGCCCCGAAGCTTTCTTT CASSSRIWTGPEAFF